Sequencing of this T cell receptor beta chain was carried out in a study of blood T cell repertoires in COVID-19. As originally analysed: Amplifying reference gene primers gave estimates of nucleated cell counts. The repertoire was sequenced with immunoSEQ multiplex PCR; TCRdb's copy has only in-frame clones and lacks some. The V and J calls and clone size were taken over from that table, and D and trimming were inferred from the DNA. The sample includes about 20,000 clones, more than 80% of them seen just once. This TCR was sampled from a human donor in a cohort sampled during active COVID-19. Sequencing input: peripheral blood.

CDR3 residues: CASSVGGQGALGSPLHF. CDR3 nucleotides: TGTGCCAGCAGCGTAGGAGGTCAGGGGGCTTTGGGTTCACCCCTCCACTTT. This rearrangement joins TRBV9 to TRBJ1-6, with 8 bases identical to TRBD1. Unmatched junction bases numbered 11, after V lost 0 bases and J lost 9 bases. The CDR3 spans 17 residues. CDR1 SGDLS and CDR2 YYNGEE come from the germline V gene.